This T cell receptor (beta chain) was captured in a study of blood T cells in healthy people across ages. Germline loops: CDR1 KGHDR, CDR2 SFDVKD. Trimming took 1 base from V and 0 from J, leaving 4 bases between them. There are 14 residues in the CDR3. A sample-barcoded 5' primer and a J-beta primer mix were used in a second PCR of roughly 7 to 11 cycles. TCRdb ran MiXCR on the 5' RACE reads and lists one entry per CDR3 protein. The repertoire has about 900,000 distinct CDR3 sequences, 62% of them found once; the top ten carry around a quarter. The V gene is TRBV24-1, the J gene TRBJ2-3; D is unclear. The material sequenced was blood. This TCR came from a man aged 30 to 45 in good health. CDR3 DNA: TGTGCCACCAGTGATTTCGGGAGCACAGATACGCAGTATTTT. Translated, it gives CATSDFGSTDTQYF.